The 15 T cell receptor beta chains presented below share a single source sample, sequenced in a study of blood T cells in healthy people across ages. The use of a sample-barcoded 5' primer and a J-beta primer mix characterized a second PCR of roughly 6 to 11 cycles. One entry per CDR3 protein results from TCRdb running MiXCR on the 5' RACE reads. The sample holds over 950,000 distinct CDR3 sequences; 51% are singletons and the top ten take 20% to 25%. The material sequenced was blood. The receptor source for this set is an older woman in good health.

This clonotype was observed a handful of times. The rearrangement uses TRBV4-3 and TRBJ2-1; TRBD2 agrees at 8 bases. Trimming at V came to 0 bases and at J to 7 bases, leaving 8 bases not matched to a gene. Per germline, CDR1 LGHNA and CDR2 YSLEER. The CDR3 is made up of 16 amino acids. For the CDR3, the DNA is TGCGCCAGCAGCCAAGAGTGGCTAGCGGGTCAAAATGAGCAGTTCTTC. Translating gives CASSQEWLAGQNEQFF.

V and J are TRBV29-1 and TRBJ1-2; no reliable D call. From germline, CDR1 is SQVTM and CDR2 ANQGSEA. V lost 7 bases and J 5 bases, leaving 11 bases between the germline ends. This CDR3 comprises 11 residues. Here the CDR3 reads CSAKTVYGYTF. The CDR3 DNA sequence: TGCAGCGCCAAGACTGTATATGGCTACACCTTC.

This clonotype was counted ten times or more. This sequence joins TRBV6-1 and TRBJ2-1, with D unresolved. The length of the CDR3 is 18 residues. Germline assignment: CDR1 MNHNS and CDR2 SASEGT. V was pared by 2 bases and J by 5 bases, with 22 bases between. CDR3 in amino acids: CASSERRKYLLGNNEQFF. In DNA, the CDR3 is TGTGCCAGCAGTGAAAGGCGGAAGTATCTGTTAGGGAACAATGAGCAGTTCTTC.

The V call is TRBV28, the J call TRBJ1-2, with D uncertain. The germline V gene has CDR1 MDHEN and CDR2 SYDVKM. Trimming took 10 bases from V and 4 from J, leaving 22 bases between them. The CDR3 runs 15 residues. The CDR3 protein is CAISKGRKGGYGYTF. The CDR3 DNA reads TGTGCCATCTCGAAAGGGAGGAAGGGTGGCTATGGCTACACCTTC.

Notes on this clonotype: At one end, the junction sequence differs from germline, possibly due to a read error. This sequence joins TRBV7-9 and TRBJ2-1; no firm D call. The length of the CDR3 is 12 residues. Germline CDR1 is SEHNR and CDR2 is FQNEAQ (reference sequence). This CDR3 reads CASCLGYNEQFF. The CDR3 DNA is TGTGCCAGCTGCTTGGGCTACAATGAGCAGTTCTTC. Combining the CDR3 with reference TRBV7-9 and TRBJ2-1 gives the whole variable domain DTGVSQNPRHKITKRGQNVTFRCDPISEHNRLYWYRQTLGQGPEFLTYFQNEAQLEKSRLLSDRFSAERPKGSFSTLEIQRTEQGDSAMYLCASCLGYNEQFFGPGTRLTVL.

The CDR3 coding sequence is TGTGCCAGCAGCTTAGAGTCGGTAGCGGGAGGATACGAGCAGTACTTC. Encoded protein: CASSLESVAGGYEQYF. The rearrangement links TRBV7-2 to TRBJ2-7; 10 bases are shared with TRBD2. Germline V gives CDR1 SGHTA, CDR2 FQGNSA. The ends lost 1 base at V and 4 bases at J; junction bases unmatched: 7. The CDR3 covers 16 residues.

This clonotype appeared a few times. The chain couples TRBV13 to TRBJ1-2; the D is unclear. This CDR3 is 18 amino acids long. The V and J ends lost 5 bases and 2 bases respectively, with 24 bases between them. Germline lookup yields CDR1 PRHDT and CDR2 FYEKMQ (reference sequence). The CDR3 is CASSNPGTPGRINYGYTF. The DNA for the CDR3 is TGTGCCAGCAGCAACCCCGGAACCCCTGGCCGGATAAACTATGGCTACACCTTC.

This chain uses TRBV6-5 with TRBJ2-6; possible D gene TRBD2, 5 bases. The CDR3 has 18 residues. Germline V gene data show CDR1 as MNHEY and CDR2 as SVGAGI. Trimming pared 3 bases from V and 0 bases from J, leaving 15 bases between. The CDR3 loop reads CASSYDAGGSSGANVLTF. The CDR3, as DNA: TGTGCCAGCAGTTATGACGCGGGCGGAAGCTCTGGGGCCAACGTCCTGACTTTC.

This rearrangement joins TRBV28 to TRBJ1-2; weak D call: TRBD1 (5 bases). Germline loops: CDR1 MDHEN, CDR2 SYDVKM. The CDR3 sequence is 12 residues long. Trimming cost V 4 bases and J 8 bases, with 11 bases left between them. CDR3 DNA sequence: TGTGCCAGCAGTTGGATCAGGGAAGGCTACACCTTC. Protein product: CASSWIREGYTF.

There are a few counts of this clonotype. V is TRBV7-2 and J is TRBJ2-5; D ambiguous. The germline gives CDR1 SGHTA, CDR2 FQGNSA. This CDR3 region has 14 residues. V was clipped by 1 base and J by 4 bases, with 10 bases between them. CDR3 coding DNA: TGTGCCAGCAGCTTAGGGACCCCCCTAGAGACCCAGTACTTC. This translates into CASSLGTPLETQYF.

This clonotype was seen repeatedly, ten times or more. J is TRBJ2-7 and V is TRBV7-2, with TRBD2 matching 7 bases. Trimming removed 1 base from V and 3 bases from J; junction bases left unmatched: 3. Germline assignment: CDR1 SGHTA and CDR2 FQGNSA. The length of the CDR3 is 14 residues. As DNA, the CDR3 is TGTGCCAGCAGCTTAGTGGCTAGCGGCTACGAGCAGTACTTC. Translating gives CASSLVASGYEQYF.

This clonotype was seen only a few times. The chain uses TRBV9 and TRBJ2-4, with TRBD2 matching over 8 bases. Trimming removed 4 bases from V and 0 bases from J; junction bases left unmatched: 9. Germline loops: CDR1 SGDLS, CDR2 YYNGEE. This CDR3 comprises 17 residues. The CDR3 DNA follows: TGTGCCAGCAGCCCCTCGGGGGGGGCGCTAGCCAAAAACATTCAGTACTTC. This sequence encodes CASSPSGGALAKNIQYF.

The chain carries TRBV27 and TRBJ2-7; D unresolved. The DNA end favors TRBJ2-5, so the J call may be wrong. Germline CDR1 reads MNHEY; CDR2 reads SMNVEV (reference sequence). There are 11 residues in the CDR3. The CDR3 coding sequence is TGTGCCAGCAGATCCGGAGAGACCCAGTACTTC. This translates into CASRSGETQYF.

In regard to this clonotype: The junction and the germline gene differ at one end; a read error may be behind it. The rearrangement links TRBV28 to TRBJ1-6, with D unclear. CDR1 and CDR2 (germline): MDHEN, SYDVKM. The CDR3 sequence is 15 residues long. CDR3 DNA: TGTGCCGGCAGAGAGTCAGTGGGCTCTATACCACCCCTCCACTTT. This sequence encodes CAGRESVGSIPPLHF. Full variable domain (outside the CDR3, taken from reference TRBV28 and TRBJ1-6): DVKVTQSSRYLVKRTGEKVFLECVQDMDHENMFWYRQDPGLGLRLIYFSYDVKMKEKGDIPEGYSVSREKKERFSLILESASTNQTSMYLCAGRESVGSIPPLHFGNGTRLTVT.

The chain joins TRBV12-3 or TRBV12-4 to TRBJ1-4; TRBD1 is a possible D gene (5 bases). The CDR3 is 16 amino acids. Trimming cost V 6 bases and J 8 bases, with 22 bases left between them. The DNA for the CDR3 is TGTGCCAGCAGCGGGGACCTTGAAGACCTGGACGAAAAACTGTTTTTT. It is translated as CASSGDLEDLDEKLFF.